This TCR beta chain was profiled in a study of beta chain features in type 1 diabetes. For the study at large: In all, 107,917,701 sorted cells from all samples were analyzed. Whole-study results and caveats: Within patients, naive, central memory and Treg TCRB repertoires seemed more similar than within healthy donors. People with Type 1 diabetes carried modestly yet significantly shorter TCRB CDR3s in all four CD4+ subsets. Fewer insertions but more deletions were seen at VDJ junctions in type 1 diabetes patients.

Trimming left V 4 bases short and J 4 bases short, with 13 bases between. Germline V gene lookup returns CDR1 SGHTA and CDR2 FQGTGA. CDR3 length equals 14 residues. On this clone itself: The antigen is undetermined.

Sequenced material consisted of expressed TCRB transcripts (all of the isolated RNA was reverse transcribed). Profiled with immunoSEQ multiplex PCR; TCRdb holds only in-frame clones, not every one. This sample yields around 130,000 clones, of which about 16% are seen a single time; 2.3% belongs to the top ten. This sequence originates from a man aged 25-45 years with type 1 diabetes. The sequencing input was central memory CD4+ T cells from blood. The chain joins TRBV7-3 to TRBJ1-1, with a weak D call TRBD1 (6 bases). The CDR3 sequence: CASSSIGGSTEAFF. The CDR3 DNA reads TGTGCCAGCAGCTCCATAGGGGGGTCCACTGAAGCTTTCTTT.